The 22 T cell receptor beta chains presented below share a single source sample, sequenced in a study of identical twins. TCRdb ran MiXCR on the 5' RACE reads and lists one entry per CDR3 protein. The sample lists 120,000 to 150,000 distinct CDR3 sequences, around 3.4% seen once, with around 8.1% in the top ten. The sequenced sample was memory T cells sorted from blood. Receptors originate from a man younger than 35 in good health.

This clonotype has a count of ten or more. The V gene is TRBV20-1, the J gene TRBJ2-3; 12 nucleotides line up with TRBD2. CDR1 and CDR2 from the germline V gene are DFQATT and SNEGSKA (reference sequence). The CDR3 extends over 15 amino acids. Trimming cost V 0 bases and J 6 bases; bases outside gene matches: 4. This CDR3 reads CSAREVTSGRDTQYF. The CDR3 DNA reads TGCAGTGCTAGAGAGGTTACTAGCGGGAGGGATACGCAGTATTTT.

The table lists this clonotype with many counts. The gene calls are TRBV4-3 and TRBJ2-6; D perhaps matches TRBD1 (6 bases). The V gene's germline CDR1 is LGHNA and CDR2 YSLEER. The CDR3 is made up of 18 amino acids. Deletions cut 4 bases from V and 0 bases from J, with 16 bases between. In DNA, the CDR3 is TGCGCCAGCAGCCCAAATCCGGGACACGGCTCTGGGGCCAACGTCCTGACTTTC. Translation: CASSPNPGHGSGANVLTF.

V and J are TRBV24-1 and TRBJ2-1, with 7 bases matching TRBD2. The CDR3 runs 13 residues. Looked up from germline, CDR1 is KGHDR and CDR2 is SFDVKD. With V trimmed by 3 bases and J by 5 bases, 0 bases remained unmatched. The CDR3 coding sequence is TGTGCCACCAGTGATGGGGGGGACAATGAGCAGTTCTTC. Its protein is CATSDGGDNEQFF.

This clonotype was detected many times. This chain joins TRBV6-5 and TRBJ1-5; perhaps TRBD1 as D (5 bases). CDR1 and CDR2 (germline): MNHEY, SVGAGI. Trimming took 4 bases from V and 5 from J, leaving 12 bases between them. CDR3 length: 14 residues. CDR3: CASSSGEVHQPQHF. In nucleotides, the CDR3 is TGTGCCAGCAGTTCGGGGGAGGTACATCAGCCCCAGCATTTT.

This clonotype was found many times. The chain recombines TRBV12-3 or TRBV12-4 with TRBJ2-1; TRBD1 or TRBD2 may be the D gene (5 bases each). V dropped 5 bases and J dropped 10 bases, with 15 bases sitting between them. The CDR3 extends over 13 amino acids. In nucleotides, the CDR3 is TGTGCCAGCAGTGGCCCGTGGGGCGGGGAGCAGTTCTTC. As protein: CASSGPWGGEQFF.

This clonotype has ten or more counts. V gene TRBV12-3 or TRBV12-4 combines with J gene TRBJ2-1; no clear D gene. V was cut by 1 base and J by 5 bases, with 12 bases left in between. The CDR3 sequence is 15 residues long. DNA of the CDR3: TGTGCCAGCAGTTTAGAGGGTATCATGGACAATGAGCAGTTCTTC. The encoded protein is CASSLEGIMDNEQFF.

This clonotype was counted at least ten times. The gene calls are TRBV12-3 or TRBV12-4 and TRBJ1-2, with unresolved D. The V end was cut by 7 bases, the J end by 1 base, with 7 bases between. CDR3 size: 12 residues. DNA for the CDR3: TGTGCCAGCACCCGAGATAACTATGGCTACACCTTC. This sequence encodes CASTRDNYGYTF.

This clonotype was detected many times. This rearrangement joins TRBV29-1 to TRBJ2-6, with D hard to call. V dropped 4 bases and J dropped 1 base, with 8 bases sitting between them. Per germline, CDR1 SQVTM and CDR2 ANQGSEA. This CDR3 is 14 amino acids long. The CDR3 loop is CSVVRLSGANVLTF. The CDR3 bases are TGCAGCGTTGTCCGTTTGTCTGGGGCCAACGTCCTGACTTTC.

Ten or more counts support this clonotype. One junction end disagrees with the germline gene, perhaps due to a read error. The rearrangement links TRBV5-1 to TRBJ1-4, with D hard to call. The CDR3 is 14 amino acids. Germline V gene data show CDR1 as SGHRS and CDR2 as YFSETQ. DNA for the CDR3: TGCGCCAGCAGCTTATCCGGAGCTAATGAAAAACCGTTTTTT. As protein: CASSLSGANEKPFF. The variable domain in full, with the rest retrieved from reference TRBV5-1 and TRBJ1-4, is KAGVTQTPRYLIKTRGQQVTLSCSPISGHRSVSWYQQTPGQGLQFLFEYFSETQRNKGNFPGRFSGRQFSNSRSEMNVSTLELGDSALYLCASSLSGANEKPFFGSGTQLSVL.

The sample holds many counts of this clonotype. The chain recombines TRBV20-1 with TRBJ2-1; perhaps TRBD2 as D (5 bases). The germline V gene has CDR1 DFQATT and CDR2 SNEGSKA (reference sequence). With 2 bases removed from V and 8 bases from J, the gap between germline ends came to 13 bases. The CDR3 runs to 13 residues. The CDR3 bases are TGCAGTGCTAGAAGCCTTGGAGGCCATGAGCAGTTCTTC. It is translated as CSARSLGGHEQFF.

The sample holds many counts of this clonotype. CDR3 region: CATSAPLLSGANVLTF. The CDR3 nucleotides read TGTGCCACCAGTGCTCCACTCCTCTCTGGGGCCAACGTCCTGACTTTC. The rearrangement uses TRBV24-1 and TRBJ2-6; D not certain. V gave up 5 bases and J gave up 0 bases, with 10 bases separating them. The CDR3 spans 16 residues. Germline V gene sequence: CDR1 KGHDR, CDR2 SFDVKD.

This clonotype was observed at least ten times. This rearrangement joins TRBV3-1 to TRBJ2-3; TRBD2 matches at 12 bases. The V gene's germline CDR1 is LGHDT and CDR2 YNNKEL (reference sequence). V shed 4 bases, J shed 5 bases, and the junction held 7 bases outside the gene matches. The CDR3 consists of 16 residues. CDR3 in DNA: TGTGCCAGCAGCCCACGAGCTAGCGGGAGGGGAGATACGCAGTATTTT. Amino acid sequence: CASSPRASGRGDTQYF.

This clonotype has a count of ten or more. CDR3 in amino acids: CASSLGTVRGNTEAFF. CDR3 nucleotides: TGTGCCAGCAGCTTGGGTACGGTGCGGGGTAACACTGAAGCTTTCTTT. The V call is TRBV5-4, the J call TRBJ1-1, with D hard to call. Trimming pared 0 bases from V and 2 bases from J, leaving 14 bases between. Germline V gives CDR1 SGHNT, CDR2 YYREEE (reference sequence). The CDR3 is 16 amino acids.

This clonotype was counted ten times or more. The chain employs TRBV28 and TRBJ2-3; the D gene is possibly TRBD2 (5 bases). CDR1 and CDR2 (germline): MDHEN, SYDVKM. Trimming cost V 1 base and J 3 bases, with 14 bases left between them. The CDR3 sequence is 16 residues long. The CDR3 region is CASSLSTGRTTDTQYF. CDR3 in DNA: TGTGCCAGCAGTTTATCAACGGGGAGAACAACAGATACGCAGTATTTT.

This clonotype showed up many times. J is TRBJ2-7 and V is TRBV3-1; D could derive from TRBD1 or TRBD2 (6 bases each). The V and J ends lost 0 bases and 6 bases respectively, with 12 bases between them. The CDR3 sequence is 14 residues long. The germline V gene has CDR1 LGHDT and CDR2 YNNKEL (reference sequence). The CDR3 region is CASSQDRGLGEQYF. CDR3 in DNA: TGTGCCAGCAGCCAAGACAGGGGACTGGGCGAGCAGTACTTC.

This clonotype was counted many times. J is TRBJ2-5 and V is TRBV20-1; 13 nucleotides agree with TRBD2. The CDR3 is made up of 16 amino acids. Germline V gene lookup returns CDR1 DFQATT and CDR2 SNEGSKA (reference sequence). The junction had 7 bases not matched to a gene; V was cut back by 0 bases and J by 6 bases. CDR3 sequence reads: CSARERGLAGVKTQYF. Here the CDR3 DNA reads TGCAGTGCTAGAGAGCGCGGACTAGCGGGAGTAAAGACCCAGTACTTC.

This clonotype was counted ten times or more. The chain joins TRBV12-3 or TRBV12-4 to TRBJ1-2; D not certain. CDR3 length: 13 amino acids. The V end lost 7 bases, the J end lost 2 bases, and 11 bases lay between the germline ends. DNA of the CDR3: TGTGCCAGCAAAAGTGCCTTAAACTATGGCTACACCTTC. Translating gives CASKSALNYGYTF.

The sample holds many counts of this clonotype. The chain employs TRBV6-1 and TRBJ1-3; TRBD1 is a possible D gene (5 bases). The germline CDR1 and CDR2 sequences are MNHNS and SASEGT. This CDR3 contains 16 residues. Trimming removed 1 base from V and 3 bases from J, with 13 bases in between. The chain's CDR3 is CASSEVGAISGNTIYF. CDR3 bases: TGTGCCAGCAGTGAAGTTGGGGCAATTAGTGGAAACACCATATATTTT.

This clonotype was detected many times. CDR3: CASSVVESYNEQFF. CDR3 nucleotide sequence: TGTGCCAGCAGCGTAGTCGAGAGTTACAATGAGCAGTTCTTC. The chain couples TRBV9 to TRBJ2-1; no definite D call. Trimming cost V 0 bases and J 4 bases, with 8 bases left between them. The CDR3 length is 14 residues. The germline CDR1 and CDR2 sequences are SGDLS and YYNGEE.

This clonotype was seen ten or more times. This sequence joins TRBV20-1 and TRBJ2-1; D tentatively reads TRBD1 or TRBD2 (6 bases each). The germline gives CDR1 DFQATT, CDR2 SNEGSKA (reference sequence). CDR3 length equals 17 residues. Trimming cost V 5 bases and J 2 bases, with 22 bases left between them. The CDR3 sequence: CSAPLPQQGGTYNEQFF. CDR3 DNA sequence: TGCAGTGCTCCCCTTCCCCAACAGGGAGGTACCTACAATGAGCAGTTCTTC.

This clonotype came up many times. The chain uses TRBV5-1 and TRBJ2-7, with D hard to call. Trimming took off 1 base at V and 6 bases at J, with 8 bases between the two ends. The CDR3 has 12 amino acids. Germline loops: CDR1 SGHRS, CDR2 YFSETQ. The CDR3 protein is CASSLSGIEQYF. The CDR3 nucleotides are TGCGCCAGCAGCTTGTCAGGTATCGAGCAGTACTTC. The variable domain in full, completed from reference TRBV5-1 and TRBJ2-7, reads KAGVTQTPRYLIKTRGQQVTLSCSPISGHRSVSWYQQTPGQGLQFLFEYFSETQRNKGNFPGRFSGRQFSNSRSEMNVSTLELGDSALYLCASSLSGIEQYFGPGTRLTVT.

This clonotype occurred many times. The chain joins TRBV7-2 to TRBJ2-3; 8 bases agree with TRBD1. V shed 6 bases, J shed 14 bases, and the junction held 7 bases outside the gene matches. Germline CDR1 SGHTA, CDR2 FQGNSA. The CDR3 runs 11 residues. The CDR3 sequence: CASSSQGASYF. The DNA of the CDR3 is TGTGCCAGCAGTTCTCAGGGGGCGTCGTATTTT.